This TCR beta chain was obtained from a study of post-analysis software for immune sequencing data. Study-level results: Comparison of patients with controls showed about 5 TRBV segments more frequent in patients, TRBV5-6, TRBV5-1 and TRBV20-1 among them.

Per germline, CDR1 DFQATT and CDR2 SNEGSKA (reference sequence). The V end was cut by 6 bases, the J end by 0 bases, with 12 bases between. The CDR3 extends over 14 amino acids. Unique molecular identifiers tagged the TCR beta cDNA libraries. Each CDR3 protein gets one entry after TCRdb re-called the PCR reads with MiXCR. The data contain hundreds of thousands of distinct CDR3 sequences, less than 40% of them singletons. In its sample, this clonotype was seen a few times. Its antigen is still unknown. The source of this sequence is a girl aged 2-10 years with multiple sclerosis. The rearrangement joins TRBV20-1 to TRBJ1-5, with no clear D. Sequencing was performed on blood. CDR3 residues: CSAPTLYSNQPQHF. In DNA, the CDR3 is TGCAGTGCGCCGACACTTTATAGCAATCAGCCCCAGCATTTT.